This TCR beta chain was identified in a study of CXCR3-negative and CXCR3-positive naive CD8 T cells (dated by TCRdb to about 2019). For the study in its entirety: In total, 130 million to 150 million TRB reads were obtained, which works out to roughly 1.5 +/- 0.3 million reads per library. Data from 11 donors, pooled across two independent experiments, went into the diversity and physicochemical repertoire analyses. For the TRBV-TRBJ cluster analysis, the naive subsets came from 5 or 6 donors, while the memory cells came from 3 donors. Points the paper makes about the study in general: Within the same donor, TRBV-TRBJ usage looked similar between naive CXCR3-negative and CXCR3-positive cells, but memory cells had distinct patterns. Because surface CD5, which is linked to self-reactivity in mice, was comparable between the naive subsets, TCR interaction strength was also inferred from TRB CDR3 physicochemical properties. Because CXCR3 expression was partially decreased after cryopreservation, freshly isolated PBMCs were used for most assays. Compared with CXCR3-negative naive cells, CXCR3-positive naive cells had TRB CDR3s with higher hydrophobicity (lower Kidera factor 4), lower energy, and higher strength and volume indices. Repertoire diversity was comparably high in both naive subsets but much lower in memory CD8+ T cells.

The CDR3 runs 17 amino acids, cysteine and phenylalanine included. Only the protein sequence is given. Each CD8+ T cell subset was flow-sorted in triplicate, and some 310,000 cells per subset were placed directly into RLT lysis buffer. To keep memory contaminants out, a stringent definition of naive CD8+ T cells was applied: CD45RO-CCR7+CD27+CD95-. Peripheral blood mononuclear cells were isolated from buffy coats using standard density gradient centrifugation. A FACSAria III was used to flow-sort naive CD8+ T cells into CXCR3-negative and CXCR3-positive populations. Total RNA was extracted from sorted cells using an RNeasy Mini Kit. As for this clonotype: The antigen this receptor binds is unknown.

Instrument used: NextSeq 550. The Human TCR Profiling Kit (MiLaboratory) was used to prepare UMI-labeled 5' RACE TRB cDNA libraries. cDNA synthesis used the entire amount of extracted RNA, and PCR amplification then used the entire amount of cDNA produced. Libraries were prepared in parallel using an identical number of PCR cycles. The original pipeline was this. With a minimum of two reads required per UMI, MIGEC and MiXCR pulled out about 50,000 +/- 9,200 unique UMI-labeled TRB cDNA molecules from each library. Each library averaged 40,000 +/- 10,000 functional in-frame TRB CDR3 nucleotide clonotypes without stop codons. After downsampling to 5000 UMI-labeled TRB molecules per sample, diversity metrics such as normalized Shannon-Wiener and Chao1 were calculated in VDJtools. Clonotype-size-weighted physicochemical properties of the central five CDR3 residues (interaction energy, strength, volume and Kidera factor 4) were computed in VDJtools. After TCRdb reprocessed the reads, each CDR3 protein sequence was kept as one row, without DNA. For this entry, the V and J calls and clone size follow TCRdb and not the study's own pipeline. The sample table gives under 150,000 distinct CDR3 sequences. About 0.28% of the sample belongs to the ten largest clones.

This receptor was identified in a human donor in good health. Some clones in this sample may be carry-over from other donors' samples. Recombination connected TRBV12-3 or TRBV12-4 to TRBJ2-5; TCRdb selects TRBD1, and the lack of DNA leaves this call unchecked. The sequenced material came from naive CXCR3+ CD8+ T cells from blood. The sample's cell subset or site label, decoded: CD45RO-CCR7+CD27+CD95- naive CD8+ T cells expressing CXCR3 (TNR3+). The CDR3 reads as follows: CASSPIPGAGRQETQYF.